The next 5 T cell receptor beta chains were all read from a single sample in a study of OX40 agonist ivuxolimab in advanced cancers. Some clones are missing from TCRdb's copy, which holds only in-frame ones; the method was immunoSEQ multiplex PCR. The table has about 55,000 clones, 77% seen once; the top ten hold roughly 6.3%. Source: CD4+ or CD8+ T cells sorted from blood, taken in a trial of the OX40 agonist ivuxolimab. These receptor sequences come from an adult with an advanced solid tumor such as melanoma, head and neck, liver or kidney cancer.

V and J are TRBV29-1 and TRBJ1-1, with D perhaps matching TRBD1 (6 bases). From germline, CDR1 is SQVTM and CDR2 ANQGSEA. V shed 4 bases and J shed 1 base, with 16 bases lying between them. This CDR3 contains 15 residues. The CDR3 loop reads CSVGRGGGTNTEAFF. CDR3 DNA sequence: TGCAGCGTTGGGAGGGGAGGGGGTACGAACACTGAAGCTTTCTTT.

This clone was picked up one time. This rearrangement joins TRBV6-5 to TRBJ2-1; D is unresolved. Trimming took off 6 bases at V and 6 bases at J, with 15 bases between the two ends. CDR1 is MNHEY and CDR2 is SVGAGI in the germline V gene. This CDR3 has 14 amino acids. CDR3 region: CASSLFWHANEQFF. The CDR3 nucleotides read TGTGCCAGCAGCCTGTTTTGGCACGCCAATGAGCAGTTCTTC.

The chain joins TRBV7-2 to TRBJ1-4; D is uncertain. The CDR3 extends over 15 amino acids. Between the trimmed V and J ends, which lost 0 bases and 1 base, there was a span of 6 bases. Per the germline V gene, CDR1 is SGHTA and CDR2 is FQGNSA. CDR3 sequence (DNA): TGTGCCAGCAGCTTAGCGGTGAAAACTAATGAAAAACTGTTTTTT. Translation: CASSLAVKTNEKLFF.

This sequence joins TRBV15 and TRBJ2-7; possibly TRBD1 or TRBD2 for D (6 bases each). Germline CDR1 LNHNV, CDR2 YYDKDF (reference sequence). V lost 5 bases, J lost 1 base, and 12 bases lay in between. The CDR3 extends over 14 amino acids. The CDR3 loop is CATSPGATSYEQYF. Here the CDR3 DNA reads TGTGCCACCAGCCCGGGGGCTACTTCCTACGAGCAGTACTTC.

The chain employs TRBV18 and TRBJ2-7; TRBD2 might be the D (6 bases). There are 17 residues in the CDR3. The V end lost 2 bases, the J end lost 0 bases, and 17 bases lay between the germline ends. Germline V gene lookup returns CDR1 KGHSH and CDR2 LQKENI. The CDR3 region is CASSPRRAGTFSYEQYF. For the CDR3, the DNA is TGTGCCAGCTCACCAAGACGGGCGGGGACCTTCTCCTACGAGCAGTACTTC.